One and the same sample provided the 21 T cell receptor beta chains below, sequenced in a study of cytomegalovirus exposure and HLA in healthy donors. Primers for the PCR totalled 60 Vbeta and 13 Jbeta. Some clones are missing from TCRdb's copy, which holds only in-frame ones; the method was immunoSEQ multiplex PCR. This table holds approximately 100,000 clones, roughly three quarters found once. Sequenced: PBMCs. The receptors here all came from a middle-aged man in good health and CMV-seronegative.

The V gene is TRBV2, the J gene TRBJ2-2; a possible D gene is TRBD2 (7 bases). The V end was cut by 8 bases, the J end by 3 bases, with 16 bases between. The CDR3 extends over 15 amino acids. The germline CDR1 and CDR2 sequences are SNHLY and FYNNEI. The CDR3 DNA sequence: TGTGCCAGCTGCCTCGCGGGGGCCGACACCGGGGAGCTGTTTTTT. Translation gives CASCLAGADTGELFF.

The count of this clone is one. This chain uses TRBV15 with TRBJ1-2; TRBD1 matches 12 bases. Germline V gene data show CDR1 as LNHNV and CDR2 as YYDKDF (reference sequence). V was pared by 2 bases and J by 8 bases, with 21 bases of the junction left unmatched. The CDR3 spans 20 residues. CDR3 residues: CATSRTPPVSSGQGASGYTF. CDR3 nucleotide sequence: TGTGCCACCAGCAGAACCCCACCAGTTTCGTCGGGACAGGGGGCATCGGGCTACACCTTC.

The chain joins TRBV7-9 to TRBJ1-5; the match to TRBD1 covers 10 bases. Germline CDR1 and CDR2: SEHNR and FQNEAQ (reference sequence). With V trimmed by 5 bases and J by 5 bases, 3 bases remained unmatched. CDR3 length: 14 residues. The CDR3 nucleotides are TGTGCCAGCAGCCAGACAGGGGGCCATCAGCCCCAGCATTTT. It yields the protein CASSQTGGHQPQHF.

The chain recombines TRBV6-1 with TRBJ2-7, with 11 bases fitting TRBD2. This CDR3 has 16 amino acids. The germline V gene encodes CDR1 MNHNS and CDR2 SASEGT. The CDR3 sequence is CASSEGSGGAPYGQYV. The CDR3 DNA sequence: TGTGCCAGCAGTGAAGGTAGCGGGGGGGCCCCCTACGGGCAGTACGTC.

J is TRBJ1-3 and V is TRBV7-2; D not certain. V lost 1 base and J 5 bases, leaving 9 bases between the germline ends. The CDR3 is 14 residues long. Germline V gene lookup returns CDR1 SGHTA and CDR2 FQGNSA. DNA of the CDR3: TGTGCCAGCAGCTTAGACAGAACCCGAAACACCATATATTTT. Amino acid sequence: CASSLDRTRNTIYF.

This rearrangement joins TRBV27 to TRBJ1-2, with 9 bases fitting TRBD1. This CDR3 has 15 residues. Germline loops: CDR1 MNHEY, CDR2 SMNVEV (reference sequence). Losses at the gene ends were 5 bases for V and 2 bases for J; bases not matched to a gene: 6. CDR3 in DNA: TGTGCCAGCAGTCAGCGACAGGGGGTGAACTATGGCTACACCTTC. It specifies CASSQRQGVNYGYTF.

The V and J genes are TRBV6-1 and TRBJ1-2, with TRBD1 matching over 9 bases. The ends lost 7 bases at V and 2 bases at J; junction bases unmatched: 8. Germline values: CDR1 MNHNS, CDR2 SASEGT. This CDR3 spans 15 amino acids. The CDR3 is CASIPGQGPNYGYTF. CDR3 DNA: TGTGCCAGCATCCCGGGACAGGGCCCCAACTATGGCTACACCTTC.

This clone appeared once. V usage is TRBV4-2 and J usage is TRBJ2-2; the D is unclear. With 1 base removed from V and 3 bases from J, the gap between germline ends came to 9 bases. The CDR3 is 15 amino acids. CDR1 LGHNA and CDR2 YNFKEQ come from the germline V gene. CDR3 nucleotides: TGTGCCAGCAGCCAAGTGTCCGCAGACACCGGGGAGCTGTTTTTT. Protein product: CASSQVSADTGELFF.

The chain links TRBV11-2 to TRBJ2-2; D is unresolved. Between the trimmed V and J ends, which lost 1 base and 13 bases, there was a span of 13 bases. Germline values: CDR1 SGHAT, CDR2 FQNNGV. CDR3 length: 13 residues. In DNA form, the CDR3 reads TGTGCCAGCAGCTTAGTAGTCCCCCCGGTGCTGTTTTTT. It translates to CASSLVVPPVLFF.

This clone was found once. This chain connects TRBV18 to TRBJ2-5, with TRBD2 matching over 9 bases. The CDR3 is 16 amino acids. The V segment lost 1 base and the J segment 3 bases; nucleotides outside the gene matches: 6. Germline loops: CDR1 KGHSH, CDR2 LQKENI. The CDR3 sequence is CASSPQQRGAKETQYF. The CDR3 region has the DNA TGTGCCAGCTCACCACAGCAGCGGGGGGCCAAAGAGACCCAGTACTTC.

In the case of this clone: The germline gene is not matched at one end of the junction; a read error may be the cause. This rearrangement joins TRBV2 to TRBJ1-6, with 8 nucleotides matching TRBD1. The CDR3 is 12 amino acids. Germline lookup yields CDR1 SNHLY and CDR2 FYNNEI. CDR3 residues: CASSDETGGSNF. The CDR3 coding sequence is TGTGCCAGCAGTGATGAAACAGGGGGGTCCAACTTT.

V and J are TRBV6-1 and TRBJ2-5; 9 positions match TRBD1. There are 15 residues in the CDR3. The germline V gene has CDR1 MNHNS and CDR2 SASEGT. Losses at the gene ends were 5 bases for V and 4 bases for J; bases not matched to a gene: 8. The DNA for the CDR3 is TGTGCCAGCAGTTCCGACAGGGGGGTCGGAGAGACCCAGTACTTC. As protein: CASSSDRGVGETQYF.

The chain links TRBV28 to TRBJ1-3; D is unresolved. V lost 3 bases, J lost 0 bases, and 12 bases lay in between. CDR1 and CDR2 (germline): MDHEN, SYDVKM. There are 16 residues in the CDR3. In DNA form, the CDR3 reads TGTGCCAGCAGTTTGTCTGGGCTTAGCTCTGGAAACACCATATATTTT. Its translation is CASSLSGLSSGNTIYF.

The gene calls are TRBV10-2 and TRBJ2-6, with no clear D. Germline CDR1 WSHSY, CDR2 SAAADI. V was shortened by 7 bases and J by 2 bases, with 6 bases between the two germline ends. The CDR3 consists of 13 residues. Here the CDR3 reads CASTSPGANVLTF. The CDR3 DNA follows: TGCGCCAGCACGAGTCCTGGGGCCAACGTCCTGACTTTC.

About this clone itself: Other DNA sequences of this sample code for an identical CDR3. This chain links TRBV9 with TRBJ2-1; TRBD1 matches at 7 bases. Germline values: CDR1 SGDLS, CDR2 YYNGEE. The V segment lost 4 bases and the J segment 6 bases; nucleotides outside the gene matches: 10. CDR3 length: 15 residues. The CDR3 sequence: CASSRSGQTINEQFF. In DNA, the CDR3 is TGTGCCAGCAGCAGATCGGGACAGACCATCAATGAGCAGTTCTTC. Looking up the rest from reference TRBV9 and TRBJ2-1 gives the full variable domain: DSGVTQTPKHLITATGQRVTLRCSPRSGDLSVYWYQQSLDQGLQFLIQYYNGEERAKGNILERFSAQQFPDLHSELNLSSLELGDSALYFCASSRSGQTINEQFFGPGTRLTVL.

The chain couples TRBV10-3 to TRBJ2-4, with TRBD2 matching over 7 bases. With 8 bases clipped from V and 0 bases from J, the junction kept 4 bases outside the gene matches. The CDR3 contains 14 residues. Germline V CDR1 and CDR2: ENHRY, SYGVKD. CDR3 protein: CAIGEGLAKNIQYF. The CDR3 bases are TGTGCCATCGGGGAGGGCCTAGCCAAAAACATTCAGTACTTC.

This chain uses TRBV12-5 with TRBJ1-1; D possibly corresponds to TRBD1 (6 bases). This CDR3 contains 13 residues. The germline gives CDR1 LGHNT, CDR2 FRNRAP. V was trimmed by 5 bases and J by 10 bases, leaving 17 bases between them. The CDR3 here is CASGLGTSERAFF. The CDR3, as DNA: TGTGCTAGTGGTCTCGGGACATCTGAAAGAGCTTTCTTT.

This clone was detected only a few times. The genes are TRBV9 and TRBJ2-7, with D maybe TRBD2 (7 bases). Germline CDR1 reads SGDLS; CDR2 reads YYNGEE. CDR3 size: 14 residues. V dropped 2 bases and J dropped 6 bases, with 15 bases sitting between them. CDR3 DNA sequence: TGTGCCAGCAGCGTTGGGGGGGGGCCACCCGAGCAGTACTTC. Translation gives CASSVGGGPPEQYF.

The CDR3 DNA follows: TGTGCCAGCAGTTACCTGACAGGGGGATCAGATACGCAGTATTTT. Translated, it gives CASSYLTGGSDTQYF. The chain recombines TRBV6-6 with TRBJ2-3, with 9 bases that match TRBD1. Germline V lookup: CDR1 MNHNY, CDR2 SVGAGI (reference sequence). The CDR3 covers 15 residues. Losses at the gene ends were 2 bases for V and 4 bases for J; bases not matched to a gene: 4.

This sequence joins TRBV25-1 and TRBJ2-2, with 8 nucleotides matching TRBD1. Germline loops: CDR1 MGHDK, CDR2 SYGVNS. With 5 bases clipped from V and 1 base from J, the junction kept 9 bases outside the gene matches. This CDR3 spans 17 amino acids. Here the CDR3 DNA reads TGTGCCAGCAGTACTGCTCCGGGACAGGAGAACACCGGGGAGCTGTTTTTT. Its protein product is CASSTAPGQENTGELFF.

The chain employs TRBV9 and TRBJ1-3, with D perhaps TRBD1 (6 bases). V gave up 0 bases and J gave up 4 bases, with 14 bases separating them. CDR3 length: 16 amino acids. Germline assignment: CDR1 SGDLS and CDR2 YYNGEE. The CDR3 is CASSVGTGLQGNTIYF. Written as DNA, the CDR3 is TGTGCCAGCAGCGTAGGAACAGGGTTGCAAGGAAACACCATATATTTT.